This T cell receptor beta chain was captured in a study of shared clonotypes between healthy human individuals. Looked up from germline, CDR1 is SGHRS and CDR2 is YFSETQ. The V and J ends lost 6 bases and 0 bases, in that order; junction bases with no gene match: 12. There are 17 residues in the CDR3. The method was immunoSEQ multiplex PCR; TCRdb's version includes in-frame clones alone and lacks a portion of them. Seen here are around 240,000 clones, approximately 65% observed once, and the top ten hold around 10%. This clonotype originated in a man aged 25 to 45 in good health. The specimen was memory CD4+ T cells sorted from blood. Sample subset: CD45RA-negative fraction. J is TRBJ2-3 and V is TRBV5-1, with TRBD2 matching over 8 bases. The CDR3 DNA follows: TGCGCCAGCACCGGTCCGGGAGGGAATCCTAGCACAGATACGCAGTATTTT. Its protein is CASTGPGGNPSTDTQYF. Variable domain in full (rest from reference TRBV5-1 and TRBJ2-3): KAGVTQTPRYLIKTRGQQVTLSCSPISGHRSVSWYQQTPGQGLQFLFEYFSETQRNKGNFPGRFSGRQFSNSRSEMNVSTLELGDSALYLCASTGPGGNPSTDTQYFGPGTRLTVL.